Below, 29 T cell receptor beta chains from the same sample are listed, as sequenced in a study of blood T cell repertoires in COVID-19. Some clones are missing from TCRdb's copy, which holds only in-frame ones; the method was immunoSEQ multiplex PCR. The sample yields 95,000 to 110,000 clones, roughly 91% seen once. The sample comprised peripheral blood. The receptors derive from a human donor in a cohort sampled during active COVID-19.

The CDR3 loop is CASSLYLGDGANVLTF. CDR3 nucleotides: TGTGCCAGCAGCTTATATCTAGGGGATGGGGCCAACGTCCTGACTTTC. V is TRBV5-4 and J is TRBJ2-6; weak D call: TRBD1 (5 bases). The V end was cut by 2 bases, the J end by 3 bases, with 12 bases between. CDR3 size: 16 residues. From germline, CDR1 is SGHNT and CDR2 YYREEE (reference sequence).

Only one count was recorded for this clone. V gene TRBV7-2 combines with J gene TRBJ2-7; 10 bases align to TRBD2. Germline CDR1 SGHTA, CDR2 FQGNSA. Trimming took 6 bases from V and 6 from J; bases not matched to a gene: 11. The CDR3 consists of 15 residues. The CDR3 DNA follows: TGTGCCAGCAGAAACGACCTAGCGGGAGCGCGCGAGCAGTACTTC. Encoded protein: CASRNDLAGAREQYF.

The chain carries TRBV5-1 and TRBJ1-1; maybe TRBD1 (5 bases). V shed 0 bases and J shed 1 base, with 13 bases lying between them. Looked up from germline, CDR1 is SGHRS and CDR2 is YFSETQ. This CDR3 is 16 amino acids long. Written as DNA, the CDR3 is TGCGCCAGCAGCTTGGTAGAGGTAACAGGGAACACTGAAGCTTTCTTT. This gives the protein CASSLVEVTGNTEAFF.

The genes are TRBV6-5 and TRBJ1-6, with 9 bases lining up with TRBD1. The CDR3 is made up of 15 amino acids. Per germline, CDR1 MNHEY and CDR2 SVGAGI. With 7 bases clipped from V and 7 bases from J, the junction kept 8 bases outside the gene matches. The CDR3 sequence is CASIPPGQGNSPLHF. The DNA for the CDR3 is TGTGCCAGCATTCCCCCGGGACAGGGCAATTCACCCCTCCACTTT.

The chain couples TRBV3-1 (or the pseudogene TRBV3-2) to TRBJ2-7; D call uncertain. Between the trimmed V and J ends, which lost 4 bases and 4 bases, there was a span of 11 bases. In germline, CDR1 is LGHDT, CDR2 YNNKEL (reference sequence). The CDR3 extends over 13 amino acids. The CDR3 DNA reads as TGTGCCAGCAGCCGCCCAGGTTCTTACGAGCAGTACTTC. This encodes CASSRPGSYEQYF.

This sequence joins TRBV24-1 and TRBJ1-3; D possibly corresponds to TRBD1 (5 bases). V was pared by 3 bases and J by 6 bases, with 11 bases between. CDR3 length: 14 residues. Germline CDR1 and CDR2: KGHDR and SFDVKD. CDR3 amino acids: CATSDTGGANTIYF. CDR3 coding DNA: TGTGCCACCAGTGATACCGGGGGTGCAAACACCATATATTTT.

J is TRBJ2-3 and V is TRBV4-3; D not certain. Between the trimmed V and J ends, which lost 0 bases and 6 bases, there was a span of 19 bases. CDR3 length equals 17 residues. Germline V gene sequence: CDR1 LGHNA, CDR2 YSLEER. The CDR3: CASSQEARSHGSDTQYF. CDR3 nucleotides: TGCGCCAGCAGCCAAGAAGCGCGATCACACGGCTCGGATACGCAGTATTTT.

This chain uses TRBV5-8 with TRBJ1-4, with D maybe TRBD1 (5 bases). Germline-derived CDR1 and CDR2 are SGHTS and YDEGEE. Trimming took 1 base from V and 4 from J, leaving 8 bases between them. The CDR3 covers 14 residues. CDR3 amino acids: CASSLNRFNEKLFF. The CDR3 DNA follows: TGTGCCAGCAGCTTGAACAGGTTTAATGAAAAACTGTTTTTT. Variable domain in full (rest from reference TRBV5-8 and TRBJ1-4): EAGVTQSPTHLIKTRGQQATLRCSPISGHTSVYWYQQALGLGLQFLLWYDEGEERNRGNFPPRFSGRQFPNYSSELNVNALELEDSALYLCASSLNRFNEKLFFGSGTQLSVL.

The V and J genes are TRBV4-2 and TRBJ2-3; no reliable D call. The CDR3 is 13 amino acids. V was clipped by 4 bases and J by 4 bases, with 9 bases between them. Germline V CDR1 and CDR2: LGHNA, YNFKEQ. Written as DNA, the CDR3 is TGTGCCAGCAGCCGCCCTGGCTCAGATACGCAGTATTTT. Translating it yields CASSRPGSDTQYF.

The chain couples TRBV5-1 to TRBJ2-3; 7 positions match TRBD1. Trimming took 3 bases from V and 4 from J; bases not matched to a gene: 5. The length of the CDR3 is 14 residues. CDR1 is SGHRS, CDR2 YFSETQ, per germline. CDR3 sequence: CASSYRQGPDTQYF. The CDR3, as DNA: TGCGCCAGCAGCTACCGACAGGGTCCAGATACGCAGTATTTT. Full variable domain (missing parts from reference TRBV5-1 and TRBJ2-3): KAGVTQTPRYLIKTRGQQVTLSCSPISGHRSVSWYQQTPGQGLQFLFEYFSETQRNKGNFPGRFSGRQFSNSRSEMNVSTLELGDSALYLCASSYRQGPDTQYFGPGTRLTVL.

This chain joins TRBV28 and TRBJ1-1; D is unresolved. CDR3 length: 14 amino acids. Germline V gene sequence: CDR1 MDHEN, CDR2 SYDVKM. Trimming took off 4 bases at V and 1 base at J, with 10 bases between the two ends. Written as DNA, the CDR3 is TGTGCCAGCAGTTCCCCGGGTCAGAACACTGAAGCTTTCTTT. Its translation is CASSSPGQNTEAFF.

The V gene is TRBV4-1, the J gene TRBJ2-3, with 10 bases lining up with TRBD2. This CDR3 contains 15 residues. CDR1 and CDR2 (germline): MGHRA, YSYEKL. V lost 1 base to trimming and J lost 5 bases; unmatched junction nucleotides: 3. The CDR3: CASSQGSGGLDTQYF. The CDR3 region has the DNA TGCGCCAGCAGCCAAGGTAGCGGGGGGCTAGATACGCAGTATTTT.

The rearrangement joins TRBV6-5 to TRBJ2-5, with 11 bases aligning to TRBD2. The CDR3 is made up of 15 amino acids. V lost 6 bases to trimming and J lost 5 bases; unmatched junction nucleotides: 8. Germline assignment: CDR1 MNHEY and CDR2 SVGAGI. The CDR3, as DNA: TGTGCCAGCAGACCCACTAGCGGGGGATGGGAGACCCAGTACTTC. It codes for CASRPTSGGWETQYF.

A single count supports this clone. The chain employs TRBV12-3 or TRBV12-4 and TRBJ2-7; D not certain. Trimming took off 3 bases at V and 2 bases at J, with 8 bases between the two ends. There are 13 residues in the CDR3. Written as DNA, the CDR3 is TGTGCCAGCAGTTTCCGGCAGGCCTACGAGCAGTACTTC. It codes for CASSFRQAYEQYF.

V and J are TRBV6-2 or TRBV6-3 and TRBJ2-3, with 8 bases fitting TRBD1. This CDR3 comprises 15 residues. V lost 2 bases to trimming and J lost 4 bases; unmatched junction nucleotides: 5. CDR1 and CDR2 from the germline V gene are MNHEY and SVGEGT. This chain's CDR3 is CASSYPQGGSDTQYF. The DNA of the CDR3 is TGTGCCAGCAGTTACCCACAGGGGGGTTCAGATACGCAGTATTTT.

The V call is TRBV3-1 (or the pseudogene TRBV3-2), the J call TRBJ1-1; D gene uncertain. The CDR3 is made up of 13 amino acids. The germline V gene encodes CDR1 LGHDT and CDR2 YNNKEL (reference sequence). V lost 4 bases, J lost 8 bases, and 14 bases lay in between. The DNA for the CDR3 is TGTGCCAGCAGCCTTGATGATGGGAGCGAAGCTTTCTTT. Protein product: CASSLDDGSEAFF.

The chain uses TRBV19 and TRBJ1-3; D might be TRBD1 (6 bases). The germline V gene has CDR1 LNHDA and CDR2 SQIVND (reference sequence). V was shortened by 3 bases and J by 2 bases, with 14 bases between the two germline ends. The CDR3 contains 16 residues. The CDR3 coding sequence is TGTGCCAGTAGTATGACCCAGGGGCCGGCTGGAAACACCATATATTTT. It translates to CASSMTQGPAGNTIYF.

The chain recombines TRBV6-4 with TRBJ2-6; TRBD2 might be the D (5 bases). There are 17 residues in the CDR3. The germline V and J ends were trimmed by 3 bases and 0 bases, with 12 bases remaining between them. The V gene's germline CDR1 is MRHNA and CDR2 SNTAGT. The CDR3 nucleotides are TGTGCCAGCAGTGAAGGAGGCAGCTCCTCTGGGGCCAACGTCCTGACTTTC. The encoded protein is CASSEGGSSSGANVLTF.

This rearrangement joins TRBV7-9 to TRBJ2-7; TRBD2 agrees at 13 bases. The V gene's germline CDR1 is SEHNR and CDR2 FQNEAQ (reference sequence). Trimming took 4 bases from V and 3 from J; bases not matched to a gene: 6. The CDR3 spans 16 residues. CDR3 in amino acids: CASSSGLAGVRYEQYF. As DNA, the CDR3 is TGTGCCAGCAGCTCCGGACTAGCGGGGGTCCGCTACGAGCAGTACTTC.

This chain links TRBV4-3 with TRBJ1-1, with D unresolved. Germline V lookup: CDR1 LGHNA, CDR2 YSLEER. Between the trimmed V and J ends, which lost 0 bases and 7 bases, there was a span of 18 bases. There are 16 residues in the CDR3. CDR3 sequence (DNA): TGCGCCAGCAGCCAAGAGTTTTGGGGAGGAGGCGGTGAAGCTTTCTTT. It codes for CASSQEFWGGGGEAFF.

The V call is TRBV19, the J call TRBJ1-5, with TRBD1 matching over 7 bases. The CDR3 runs 13 residues. V dropped 8 bases and J dropped 4; count of bases not matched to a gene: 5. Germline CDR1 and CDR2: LNHDA and SQIVND (reference sequence). The CDR3 protein is CASRTGVNQPQHF. In DNA, the CDR3 is TGTGCCAGTCGGACAGGAGTAAATCAGCCCCAGCATTTT. Based on the CDR3 plus reference TRBV19 and TRBJ1-5, the full variable domain is DGGITQSPKYLFRKEGQNVTLSCEQNLNHDAMYWYRQDPGQGLRLIYYSQIVNDFQKGDIAEGYSVSREKKESFPLTVTSAQKNPTAFYLCASRTGVNQPQHFGDGTRLSIL.

With regard to this clone: Other DNA sequences of this sample code for an identical CDR3. The gene calls are TRBV28 and TRBJ2-1; 10 positions match TRBD2. The CDR3 extends over 15 amino acids. J was trimmed by 4 bases and V by 5 bases; bases with no gene match: 5. In germline, CDR1 is MDHEN, CDR2 SYDVKM. Written as DNA, the CDR3 is TGTGCCAGCAGTCCTAGCGGGAGTGGGTACAATGAGCAGTTCTTC. It is translated as CASSPSGSGYNEQFF.

V is TRBV5-8 and J is TRBJ1-3; no clear D gene. Trimming shortened V by 0 bases and J by 0 bases, and 7 bases separated the two germline ends. This CDR3 region has 15 residues. Germline CDR1 reads SGHTS; CDR2 reads YDEGEE. CDR3 sequence reads: CASSLGAYSGNTIYF. The CDR3 DNA sequence: TGTGCCAGCAGCTTGGGGGCCTACTCTGGAAACACCATATATTTT.

The J gene is TRBJ2-2, the V gene TRBV19, with TRBD2 matching 10 bases. The CDR3 consists of 17 residues. CDR1 and CDR2 from the germline V gene are LNHDA and SQIVND (reference sequence). The trim removed 5 bases at V and 4 bases at J, leaving 10 bases unmatched. The CDR3 protein is CASSSKALAGITGELFF. The CDR3, as DNA: TGTGCCAGTAGTTCCAAGGCACTAGCGGGAATCACCGGGGAGCTGTTTTTT.

V usage is TRBV19 and J usage is TRBJ1-2, with D possibly being TRBD1 (5 bases). CDR3 length: 14 residues. Trimming shortened V by 1 base and J by 1 base, and 7 bases separated the two germline ends. Germline-derived CDR1 and CDR2 are LNHDA and SQIVND (reference sequence). This CDR3 is CASSIATDNYGYTF. DNA of the CDR3: TGTGCCAGTAGTATAGCGACAGATAACTATGGCTACACCTTC.

V usage is TRBV4-1 and J usage is TRBJ2-6; no definite D call. Germline loops: CDR1 MGHRA, CDR2 YSYEKL. The CDR3 is 15 residues long. Deletions cut 1 base from V and 4 bases from J, with 8 bases between. The CDR3 DNA sequence: TGCGCCAGCAGCCAAGGACATTCAGGGGCCAACGTCCTGACTTTC. Translated: CASSQGHSGANVLTF.

The chain couples TRBV24-1 to TRBJ2-3; maybe TRBD1 (5 bases). V lost 7 bases and J lost 0, with 7 bases in between. CDR3 length equals 13 residues. Germline V gene data show CDR1 as KGHDR and CDR2 as SFDVKD. The CDR3 spells CATRDSSTDTQYF. CDR3 DNA: TGTGCCACCAGAGACAGTAGCACAGATACGCAGTATTTT.

This chain uses TRBV4-1 with TRBJ2-2, with TRBD2 matching over 9 bases. CDR1 is MGHRA and CDR2 is YSYEKL in the germline V gene. With V trimmed by 4 bases and J by 6 bases, 9 bases remained unmatched. CDR3 size: 16 residues. The DNA of the CDR3 is TGCGCCAGCAGCCGATTTGGCGGGAGGGCCCCCGGGGAGCTGTTTTTT. Translating gives CASSRFGGRAPGELFF.

The chain recombines TRBV4-3 with TRBJ2-1, with 9 bases lining up with TRBD2. Germline CDR1 LGHNA, CDR2 YSLEER. The CDR3 spans 17 residues. Trimming at V came to 3 bases and at J to 4 bases, leaving 10 bases not matched to a gene. CDR3 protein: CASSQEIAGVGYNEQFF. Written as DNA, the CDR3 is TGCGCCAGCAGCCAGGAAATAGCGGGAGTGGGGTACAATGAGCAGTTCTTC.